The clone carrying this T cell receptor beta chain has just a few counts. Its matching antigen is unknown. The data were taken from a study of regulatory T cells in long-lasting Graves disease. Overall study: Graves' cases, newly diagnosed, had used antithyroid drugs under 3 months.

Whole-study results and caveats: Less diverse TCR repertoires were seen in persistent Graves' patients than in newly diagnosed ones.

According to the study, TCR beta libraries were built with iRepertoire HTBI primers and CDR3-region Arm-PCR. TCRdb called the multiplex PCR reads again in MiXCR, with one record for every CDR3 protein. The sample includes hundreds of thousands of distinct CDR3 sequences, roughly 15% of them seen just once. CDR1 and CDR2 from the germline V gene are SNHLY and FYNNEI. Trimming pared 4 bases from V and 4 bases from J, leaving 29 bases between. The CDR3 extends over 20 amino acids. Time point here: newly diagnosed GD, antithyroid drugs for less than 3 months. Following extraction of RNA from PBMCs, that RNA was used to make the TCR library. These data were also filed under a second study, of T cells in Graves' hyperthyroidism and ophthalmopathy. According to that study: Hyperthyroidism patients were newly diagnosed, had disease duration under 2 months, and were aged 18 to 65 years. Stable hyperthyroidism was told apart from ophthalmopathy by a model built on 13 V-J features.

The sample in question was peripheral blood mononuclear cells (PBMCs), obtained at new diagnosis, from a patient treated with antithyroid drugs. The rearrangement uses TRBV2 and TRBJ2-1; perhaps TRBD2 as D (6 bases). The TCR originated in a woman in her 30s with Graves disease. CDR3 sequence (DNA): TGTGCCAGCAGTGGATCTACTAGCTCCGGCCTTCTCCGGGATTACAATGAGCAGTTCTTC. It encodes CASSGSTSSGLLRDYNEQFF.